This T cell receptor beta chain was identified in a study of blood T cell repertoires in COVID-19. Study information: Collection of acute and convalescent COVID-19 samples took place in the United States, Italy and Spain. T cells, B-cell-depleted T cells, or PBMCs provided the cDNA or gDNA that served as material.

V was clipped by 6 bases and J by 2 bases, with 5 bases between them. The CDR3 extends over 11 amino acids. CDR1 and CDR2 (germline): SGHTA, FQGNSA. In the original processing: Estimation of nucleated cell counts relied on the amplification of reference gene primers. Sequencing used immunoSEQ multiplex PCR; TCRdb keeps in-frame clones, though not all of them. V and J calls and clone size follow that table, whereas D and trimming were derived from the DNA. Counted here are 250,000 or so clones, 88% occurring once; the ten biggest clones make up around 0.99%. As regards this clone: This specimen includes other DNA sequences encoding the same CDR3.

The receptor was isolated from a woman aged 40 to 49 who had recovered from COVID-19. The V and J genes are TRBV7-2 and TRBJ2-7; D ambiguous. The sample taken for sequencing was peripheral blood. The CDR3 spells CASSPAYEQYF. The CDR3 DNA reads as TGTGCCAGCAGTCCCGCCTACGAGCAGTACTTC.